This T cell receptor beta chain is from a study of blood T cell repertoires in COVID-19. Study-level information: Sites in the United States, Italy and Spain provided acute and convalescent COVID-19 samples. Nucleic acid was either cDNA or gDNA, and it came from T cells, B-cell-depleted T cells, or PBMCs.

TCRdb's table, derived via immunoSEQ multiplex PCR, lists solely in-frame clones and lacks some. The table lists approximately 63,000 clones, roughly nine tenths of them singletons, with over 7.5% in the top ten. There are 14 residues in the CDR3. Trimming took 5 bases from V and 6 from J, leaving 17 bases between them. Per the germline V gene, CDR1 is MNHEY and CDR2 is SVGAGI. This clone was picked up a small number of times. V gene TRBV6-5 combines with J gene TRBJ2-7; D might be TRBD2 (6 bases). The sequenced sample consisted of peripheral blood. The TCR sequence derives from a human donor in a cohort sampled during active COVID-19. For the CDR3, the DNA is TGTGCCAGCAGTCACGGTGACCCCGGGAGCGAGCAGTACTTC. This translates into CASSHGDPGSEQYF.